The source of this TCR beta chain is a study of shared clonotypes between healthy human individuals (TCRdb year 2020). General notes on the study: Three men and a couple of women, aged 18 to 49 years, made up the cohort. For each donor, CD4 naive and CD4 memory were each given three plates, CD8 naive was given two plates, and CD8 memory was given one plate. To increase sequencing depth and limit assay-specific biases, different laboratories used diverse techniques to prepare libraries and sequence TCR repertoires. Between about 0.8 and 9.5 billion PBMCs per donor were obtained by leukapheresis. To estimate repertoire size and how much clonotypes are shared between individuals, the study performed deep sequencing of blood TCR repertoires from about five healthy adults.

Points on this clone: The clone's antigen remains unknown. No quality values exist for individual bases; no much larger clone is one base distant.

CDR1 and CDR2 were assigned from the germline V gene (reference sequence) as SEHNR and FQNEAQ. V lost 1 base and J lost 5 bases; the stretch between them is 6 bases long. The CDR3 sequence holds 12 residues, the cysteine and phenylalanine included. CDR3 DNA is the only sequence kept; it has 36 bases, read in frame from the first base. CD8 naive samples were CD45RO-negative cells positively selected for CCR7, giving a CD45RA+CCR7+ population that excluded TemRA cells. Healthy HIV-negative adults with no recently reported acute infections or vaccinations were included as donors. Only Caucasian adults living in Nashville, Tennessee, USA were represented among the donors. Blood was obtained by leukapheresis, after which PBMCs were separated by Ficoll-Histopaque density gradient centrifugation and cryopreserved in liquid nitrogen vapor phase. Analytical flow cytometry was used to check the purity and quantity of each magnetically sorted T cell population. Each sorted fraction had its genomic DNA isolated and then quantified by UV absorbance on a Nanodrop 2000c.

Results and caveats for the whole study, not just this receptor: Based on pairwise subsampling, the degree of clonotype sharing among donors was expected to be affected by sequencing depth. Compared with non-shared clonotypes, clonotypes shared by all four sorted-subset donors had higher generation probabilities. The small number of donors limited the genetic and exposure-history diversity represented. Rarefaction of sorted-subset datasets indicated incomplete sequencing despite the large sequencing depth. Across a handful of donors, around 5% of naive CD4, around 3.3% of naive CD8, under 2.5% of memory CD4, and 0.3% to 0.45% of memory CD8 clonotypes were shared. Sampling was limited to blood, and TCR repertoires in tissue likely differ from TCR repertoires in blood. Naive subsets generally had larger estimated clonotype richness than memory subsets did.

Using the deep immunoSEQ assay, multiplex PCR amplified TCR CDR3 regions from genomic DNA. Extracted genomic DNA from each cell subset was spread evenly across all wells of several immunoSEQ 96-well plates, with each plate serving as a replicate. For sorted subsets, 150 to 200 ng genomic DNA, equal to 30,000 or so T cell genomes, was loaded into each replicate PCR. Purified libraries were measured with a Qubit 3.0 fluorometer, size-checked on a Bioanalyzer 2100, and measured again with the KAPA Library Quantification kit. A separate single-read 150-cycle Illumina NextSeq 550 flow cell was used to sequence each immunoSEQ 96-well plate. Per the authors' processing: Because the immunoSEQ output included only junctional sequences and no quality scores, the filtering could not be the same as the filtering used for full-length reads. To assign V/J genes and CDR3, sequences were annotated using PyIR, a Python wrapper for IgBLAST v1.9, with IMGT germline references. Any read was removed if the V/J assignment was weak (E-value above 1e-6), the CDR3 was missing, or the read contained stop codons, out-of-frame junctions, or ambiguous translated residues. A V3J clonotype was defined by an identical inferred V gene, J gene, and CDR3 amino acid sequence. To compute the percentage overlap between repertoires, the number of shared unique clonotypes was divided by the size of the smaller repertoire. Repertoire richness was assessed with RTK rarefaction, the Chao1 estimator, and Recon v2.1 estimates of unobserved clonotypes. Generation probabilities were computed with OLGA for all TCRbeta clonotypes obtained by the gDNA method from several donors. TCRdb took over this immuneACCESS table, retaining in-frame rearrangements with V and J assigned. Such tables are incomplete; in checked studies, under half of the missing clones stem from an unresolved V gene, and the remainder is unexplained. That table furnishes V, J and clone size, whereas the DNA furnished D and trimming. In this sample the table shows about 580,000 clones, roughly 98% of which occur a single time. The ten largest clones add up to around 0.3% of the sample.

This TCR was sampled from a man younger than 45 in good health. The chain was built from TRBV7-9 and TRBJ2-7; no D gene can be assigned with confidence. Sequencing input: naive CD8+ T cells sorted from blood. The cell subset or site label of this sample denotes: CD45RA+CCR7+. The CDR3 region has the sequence CASSLEENEQYF. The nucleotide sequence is TGTGCCAGCAGCTTAGAGGAAAACGAGCAGTACTTC. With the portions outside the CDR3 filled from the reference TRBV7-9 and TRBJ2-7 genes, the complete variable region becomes DTGVSQNPRHKITKRGQNVTFRCDPISEHNRLYWYRQTLGQGPEFLTYFQNEAQLEKSRLLSDRFSAERPKGSFSTLEIQRTEQGDSAMYLCASSLEENEQYFGPGTRLTVT.